The 8 T cell receptor beta chains in this list originate from one sample, sequenced in a study of blood T cell repertoires in COVID-19. TCRdb keeps only in-frame clones here, not all; method: immunoSEQ multiplex PCR. The profile shows 140,000 or so clones, approximately 87% of them singletons. Material for sequencing was peripheral blood. The source of these receptors is a man aged 45-65 years who had recovered from COVID-19.

The chain couples TRBV6-5 to TRBJ1-5, with D hard to call. Deletions cut 7 bases from V and 0 bases from J, with 7 bases between. Per the germline V gene, CDR1 is MNHEY and CDR2 is SVGAGI. This CDR3 spans 13 amino acids. CDR3 DNA sequence: TGTGCCAGCAAAATGTATAGCAATCAGCCCCAGCATTTT. It specifies CASKMYSNQPQHF.

This clone has a single count. The gene calls are TRBV18 and TRBJ2-3, with D maybe TRBD1 (5 bases). V lost 2 bases, J lost 2 bases, and 11 bases lay in between. Germline V CDR1 and CDR2: KGHSH, LQKENI. The CDR3 is 15 amino acids. The CDR3 spells CASSPEGADTDTQYF. In DNA, the CDR3 is TGTGCCAGCTCACCAGAAGGGGCCGACACAGATACGCAGTATTTT. Complete variable domain (other parts from reference TRBV18 and TRBJ2-3): NAGVMQNPRHLVRRRGQEARLRCSPMKGHSHVYWYRQLPEEGLKFMVYLQKENIIDESGMPKERFSAEFPKEGPSILRIQQVVRGDSAAYFCASSPEGADTDTQYFGPGTRLTVL.

The rearrangement uses TRBV7-8 and TRBJ2-1, with TRBD1 matching over 7 bases. With V trimmed by 0 bases and J by 6 bases, 8 bases remained unmatched. The length of the CDR3 is 16 residues. The germline gives CDR1 SGHVS, CDR2 FQNEAQ. The CDR3 region is CASSLAWAGGVNEQFF. The DNA for the CDR3 is TGTGCCAGCAGCTTAGCGTGGGCAGGGGGAGTCAATGAGCAGTTCTTC.

The V and J genes are TRBV6-2 or TRBV6-3 and TRBJ2-3, with 8 nucleotides matching TRBD2. Germline V gene lookup returns CDR1 MNHEY and CDR2 SVGEGT. CDR3 length: 16 residues. Trimming removed 1 base from V and 1 base from J; junction bases left unmatched: 4. CDR3 in amino acids: CASSYWGGLGTDTQYF. The CDR3 coding sequence is TGTGCCAGCAGTTACTGGGGGGGACTAGGCACAGATACGCAGTATTTT.

The chain carries TRBV5-6 and TRBJ1-4; D is undetermined. Germline V gives CDR1 SGHDT, CDR2 YYEEEE. Trimming cost V 2 bases and J 5 bases, with 13 bases left between them. The CDR3 runs 15 residues. CDR3 protein: CASSLRRYKNEKLFF. Written as DNA, the CDR3 is TGTGCCAGCAGCTTACGGCGGTACAAAAATGAAAAACTGTTTTTT. Full variable domain (missing parts from reference TRBV5-6 and TRBJ1-4): DAGVTQSPTHLIKTRGQQVTLRCSPKSGHDTVSWYQQALGQGPQFIFQYYEEEERQRGNFPDRFSGHQFPNYSSELNVNALLLGDSALYLCASSLRRYKNEKLFFGSGTQLSVL.

The rearrangement links TRBV14 to TRBJ2-7, with 10 bases fitting TRBD1. This CDR3 is built from 15 residues. From germline, CDR1 is SGHDN and CDR2 FVKESK. V trimming: 1 base; J trimming: 5 bases; junction bases outside the gene matches: 5. The DNA for the CDR3 is TGTGCCAGCAGCCAAGTCGGGACAGGGGTAGACGAGCAGTACTTC. As protein: CASSQVGTGVDEQYF.

The V call is TRBV6-5, the J call TRBJ1-5; a possible D gene is TRBD1 (5 bases). The CDR3 consists of 14 residues. Germline CDR1 and CDR2: MNHEY and SVGAGI. With 6 bases removed from V and 6 bases from J, the gap between germline ends came to 15 bases. DNA of the CDR3: TGTGCCAGCAGATTTTCGGGGGGAGGTCAGCCCCAGCATTTT. This translates into CASRFSGGGQPQHF.

The chain is built from TRBV9 and TRBJ1-4, with 10 bases aligning to TRBD1. This CDR3 region has 14 residues. Looked up from germline, CDR1 is SGDLS and CDR2 is YYNGEE. The V gene end was trimmed by 3 bases and the J gene end by 8 bases; junction bases not matched to a gene: 4. CDR3 residues: CASSADRGREKLFF. The CDR3 nucleotides are TGTGCCAGCAGCGCAGACAGGGGGCGGGAAAAACTGTTTTTT.